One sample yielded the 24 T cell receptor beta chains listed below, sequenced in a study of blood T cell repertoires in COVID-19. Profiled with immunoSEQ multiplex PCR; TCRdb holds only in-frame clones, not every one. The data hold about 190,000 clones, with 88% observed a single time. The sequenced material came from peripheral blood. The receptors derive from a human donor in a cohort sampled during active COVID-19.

The CDR3 sequence is CASSFSGTGGAYEQYF. The CDR3 DNA reads TGTGCCAGCAGTTTCTCTGGGACAGGGGGAGCCTACGAGCAGTACTTC. The rearrangement links TRBV27 to TRBJ2-7; 11 bases are a match to TRBD1. Germline assignment: CDR1 MNHEY and CDR2 SMNVEV (reference sequence). V lost 3 bases and J lost 2; bases outside the gene matches: 6. This CDR3 is 16 amino acids long.

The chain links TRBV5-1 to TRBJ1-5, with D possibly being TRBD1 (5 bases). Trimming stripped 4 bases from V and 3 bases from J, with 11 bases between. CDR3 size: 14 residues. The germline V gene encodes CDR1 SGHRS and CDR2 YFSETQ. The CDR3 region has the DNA TGCGCCAGCAGCCCAGGGTTACTCAATCAGCCCCAGCATTTT. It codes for CASSPGLLNQPQHF.

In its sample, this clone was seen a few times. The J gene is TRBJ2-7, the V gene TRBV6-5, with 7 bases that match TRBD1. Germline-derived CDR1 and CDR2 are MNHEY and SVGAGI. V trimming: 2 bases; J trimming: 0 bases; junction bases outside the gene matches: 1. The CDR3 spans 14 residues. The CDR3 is CASSYRDSSYEQYF. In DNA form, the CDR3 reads TGTGCCAGCAGTTACCGGGACAGCTCCTACGAGCAGTACTTC.

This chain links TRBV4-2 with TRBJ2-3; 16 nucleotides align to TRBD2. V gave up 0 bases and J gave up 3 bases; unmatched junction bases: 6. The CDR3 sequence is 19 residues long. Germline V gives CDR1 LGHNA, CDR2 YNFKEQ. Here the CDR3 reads CASSQELPGLAGGTDTQYF. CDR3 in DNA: TGTGCCAGCAGCCAAGAATTACCGGGACTAGCGGGAGGGACAGATACGCAGTATTTT.

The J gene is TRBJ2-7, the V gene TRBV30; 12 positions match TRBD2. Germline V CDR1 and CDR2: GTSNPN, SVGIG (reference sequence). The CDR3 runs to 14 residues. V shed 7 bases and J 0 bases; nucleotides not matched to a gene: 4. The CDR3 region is CASGLAGLSYEQYF. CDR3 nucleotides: TGTGCCTCTGGACTAGCGGGGCTCTCCTACGAGCAGTACTTC.

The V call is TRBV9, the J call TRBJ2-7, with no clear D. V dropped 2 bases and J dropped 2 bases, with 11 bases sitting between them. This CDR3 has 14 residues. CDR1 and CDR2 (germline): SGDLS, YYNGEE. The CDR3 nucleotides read TGTGCCAGCAGCGTGCATGGAGTCCCCTACGAGCAGTACTTC. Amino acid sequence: CASSVHGVPYEQYF.

This CDR3 is CASSLGHVNEKLFF. For the CDR3, the DNA is TGTGCCAGCAGCTTGGGACACGTAAATGAAAAACTGTTTTTT. The genes are TRBV5-6 and TRBJ1-4; D unclear. Trimming removed 0 bases from V and 5 bases from J, with 8 bases in between. The germline CDR1 and CDR2 sequences are SGHDT and YYEEEE. The CDR3 is 14 residues long.

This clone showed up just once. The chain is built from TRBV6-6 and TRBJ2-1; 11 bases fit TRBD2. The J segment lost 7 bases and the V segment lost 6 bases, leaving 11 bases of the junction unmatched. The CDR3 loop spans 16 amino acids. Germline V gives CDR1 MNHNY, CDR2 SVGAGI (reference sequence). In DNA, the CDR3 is TGTGCCAGCAGCCTTGTAGCGGGAGGGCCGGTAAATGAGCAGTTCTTC. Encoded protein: CASSLVAGGPVNEQFF.

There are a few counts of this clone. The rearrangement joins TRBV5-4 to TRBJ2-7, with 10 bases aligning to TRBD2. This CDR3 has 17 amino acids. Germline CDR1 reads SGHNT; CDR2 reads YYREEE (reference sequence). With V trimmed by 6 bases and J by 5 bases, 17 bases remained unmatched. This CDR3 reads CASTRGASGSSVHEQYF. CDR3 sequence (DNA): TGTGCCAGCACCCGAGGAGCTAGCGGGAGTTCGGTCCACGAGCAGTACTTC.

The CDR3: CASSLDGAPHTQYF. The DNA of the CDR3 is TGTGCCAGCAGCCTGGATGGGGCCCCTCATACGCAGTATTTT. The chain joins TRBV7-9 to TRBJ2-3; TRBD1 might be the D (5 bases). Germline V gene data show CDR1 as SEHNR and CDR2 as FQNEAQ (reference sequence). The ends were cut back, 5 bases at V and 7 bases at J, with 16 bases in the middle. The CDR3 has 14 amino acids.

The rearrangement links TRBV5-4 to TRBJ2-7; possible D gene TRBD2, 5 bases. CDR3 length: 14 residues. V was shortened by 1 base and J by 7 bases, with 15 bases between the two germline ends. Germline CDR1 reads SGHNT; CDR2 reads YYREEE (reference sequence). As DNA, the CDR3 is TGTGCCAGCAGCTTGCCCGGGGTTGTGGGTGAGCAGTACTTC. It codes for CASSLPGVVGEQYF.

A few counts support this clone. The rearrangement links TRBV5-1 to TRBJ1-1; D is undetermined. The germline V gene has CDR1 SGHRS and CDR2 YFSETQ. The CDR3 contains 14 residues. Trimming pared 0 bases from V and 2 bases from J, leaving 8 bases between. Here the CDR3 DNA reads TGCGCCAGCAGCTTGGTCGGGTTCAACACTGAAGCTTTCTTT. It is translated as CASSLVGFNTEAFF.

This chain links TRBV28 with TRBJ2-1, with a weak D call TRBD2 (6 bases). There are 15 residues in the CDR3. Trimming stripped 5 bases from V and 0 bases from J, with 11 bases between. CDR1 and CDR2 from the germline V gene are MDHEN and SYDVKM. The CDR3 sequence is CASSIAVSSYNEQFF. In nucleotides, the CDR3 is TGTGCCAGCAGTATAGCGGTAAGCTCCTACAATGAGCAGTTCTTC.

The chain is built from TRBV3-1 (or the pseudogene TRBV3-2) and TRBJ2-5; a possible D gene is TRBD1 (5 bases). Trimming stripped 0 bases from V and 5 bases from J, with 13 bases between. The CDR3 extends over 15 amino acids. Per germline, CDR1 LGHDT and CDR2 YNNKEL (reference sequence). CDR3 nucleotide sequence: TGTGCCAGCAGCCAAGATGTGAGCAGGGATGAGACCCAGTACTTC. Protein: CASSQDVSRDETQYF.

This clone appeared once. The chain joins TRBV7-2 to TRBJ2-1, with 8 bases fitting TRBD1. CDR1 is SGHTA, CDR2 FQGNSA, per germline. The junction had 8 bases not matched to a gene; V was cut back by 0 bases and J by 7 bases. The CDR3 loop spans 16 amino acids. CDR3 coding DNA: TGTGCCAGCAGCTTAGCGCCGGGACAGGTAGGTAATGAGCAGTTCTTC. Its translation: CASSLAPGQVGNEQFF. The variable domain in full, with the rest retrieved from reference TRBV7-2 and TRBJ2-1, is GAGVSQSPSNKVTEKGKDVELRCDPISGHTALYWYRQSLGQGLEFLIYFQGNSAPDKSGLPSDRFSAERTGGSVSTLTIQRTQQEDSAVYLCASSLAPGQVGNEQFFGPGTRLTVL.

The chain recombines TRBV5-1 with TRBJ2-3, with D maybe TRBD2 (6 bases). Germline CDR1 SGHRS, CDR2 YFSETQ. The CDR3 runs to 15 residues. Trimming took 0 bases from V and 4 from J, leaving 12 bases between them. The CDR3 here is CASSLGRGESDTQYF. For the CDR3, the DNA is TGCGCCAGCAGCTTGGGGAGGGGAGAGTCAGATACGCAGTATTTT. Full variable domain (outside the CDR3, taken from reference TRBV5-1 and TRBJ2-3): KAGVTQTPRYLIKTRGQQVTLSCSPISGHRSVSWYQQTPGQGLQFLFEYFSETQRNKGNFPGRFSGRQFSNSRSEMNVSTLELGDSALYLCASSLGRGESDTQYFGPGTRLTVL.

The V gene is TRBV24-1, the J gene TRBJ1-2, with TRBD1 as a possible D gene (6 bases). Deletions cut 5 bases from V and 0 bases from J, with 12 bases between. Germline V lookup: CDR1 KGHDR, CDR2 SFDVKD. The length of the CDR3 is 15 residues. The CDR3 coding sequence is TGTGCCACCAGTGCCCCGGGGGGCTCTAACTATGGCTACACCTTC. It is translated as CATSAPGGSNYGYTF.

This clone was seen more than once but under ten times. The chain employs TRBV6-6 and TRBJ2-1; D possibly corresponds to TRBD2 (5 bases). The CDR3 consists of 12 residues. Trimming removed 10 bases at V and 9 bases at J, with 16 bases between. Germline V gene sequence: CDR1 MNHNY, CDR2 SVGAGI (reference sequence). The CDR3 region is CATRLEGSEQFF. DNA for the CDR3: TGTGCCACCAGGCTAGAGGGATCTGAGCAGTTCTTC.

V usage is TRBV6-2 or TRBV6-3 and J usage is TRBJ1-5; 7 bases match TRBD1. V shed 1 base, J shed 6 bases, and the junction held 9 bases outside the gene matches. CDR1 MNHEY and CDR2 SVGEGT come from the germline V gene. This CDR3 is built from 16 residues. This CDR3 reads CASSYLRPGGIQPQHF. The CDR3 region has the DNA TGTGCCAGCAGTTACTTGAGGCCAGGGGGAATTCAGCCCCAGCATTTT.

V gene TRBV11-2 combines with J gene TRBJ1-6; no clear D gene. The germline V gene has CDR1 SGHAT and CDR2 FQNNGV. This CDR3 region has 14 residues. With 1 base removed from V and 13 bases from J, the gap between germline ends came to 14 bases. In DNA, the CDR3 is TGTGCCAGCAGCTTAGGGCCCGGAGGCAGTCCCCTCCACTTT. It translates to CASSLGPGGSPLHF.

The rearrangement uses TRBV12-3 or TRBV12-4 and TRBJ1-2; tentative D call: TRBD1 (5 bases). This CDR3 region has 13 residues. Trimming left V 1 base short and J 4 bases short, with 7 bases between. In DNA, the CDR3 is TGTGCCAGCAGTTTAGGAAGGGGCTATGGCTACACCTTC. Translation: CASSLGRGYGYTF.

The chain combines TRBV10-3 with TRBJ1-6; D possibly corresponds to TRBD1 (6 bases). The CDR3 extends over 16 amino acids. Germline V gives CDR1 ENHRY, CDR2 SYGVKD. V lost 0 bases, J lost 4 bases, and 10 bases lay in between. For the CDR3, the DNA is TGTGCCATCAGTGAGTCGGCAGGGGATTATAATTCACCCCTCCACTTT. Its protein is CAISESAGDYNSPLHF.

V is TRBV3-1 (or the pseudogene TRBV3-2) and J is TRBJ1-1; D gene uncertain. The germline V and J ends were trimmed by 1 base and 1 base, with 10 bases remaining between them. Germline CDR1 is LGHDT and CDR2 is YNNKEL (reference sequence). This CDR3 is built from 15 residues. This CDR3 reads CASSQGTRANTEAFF. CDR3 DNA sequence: TGTGCCAGCAGCCAAGGGACGAGGGCGAACACTGAAGCTTTCTTT.

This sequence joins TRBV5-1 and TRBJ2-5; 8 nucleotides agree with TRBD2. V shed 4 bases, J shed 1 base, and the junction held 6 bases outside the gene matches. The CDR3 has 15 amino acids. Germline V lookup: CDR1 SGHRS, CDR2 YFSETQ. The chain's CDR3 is CASSPGGVTQETQYF. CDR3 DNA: TGCGCCAGCAGCCCGGGAGGGGTGACCCAAGAGACCCAGTACTTC.